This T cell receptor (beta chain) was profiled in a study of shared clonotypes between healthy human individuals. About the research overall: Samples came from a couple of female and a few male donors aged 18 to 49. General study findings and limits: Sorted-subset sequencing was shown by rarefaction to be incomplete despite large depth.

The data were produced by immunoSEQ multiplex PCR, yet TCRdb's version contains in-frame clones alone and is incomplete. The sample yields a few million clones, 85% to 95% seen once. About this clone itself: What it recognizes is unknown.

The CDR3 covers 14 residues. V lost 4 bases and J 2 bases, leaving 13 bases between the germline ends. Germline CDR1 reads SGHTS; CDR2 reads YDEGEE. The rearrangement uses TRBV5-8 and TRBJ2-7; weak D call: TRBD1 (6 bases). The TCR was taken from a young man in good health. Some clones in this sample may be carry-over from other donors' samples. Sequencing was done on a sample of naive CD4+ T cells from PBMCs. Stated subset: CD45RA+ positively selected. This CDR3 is CASSRDRNTYEQYF. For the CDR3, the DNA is TGTGCCAGCAGCCGCGACAGGAACACCTACGAGCAGTACTTC.